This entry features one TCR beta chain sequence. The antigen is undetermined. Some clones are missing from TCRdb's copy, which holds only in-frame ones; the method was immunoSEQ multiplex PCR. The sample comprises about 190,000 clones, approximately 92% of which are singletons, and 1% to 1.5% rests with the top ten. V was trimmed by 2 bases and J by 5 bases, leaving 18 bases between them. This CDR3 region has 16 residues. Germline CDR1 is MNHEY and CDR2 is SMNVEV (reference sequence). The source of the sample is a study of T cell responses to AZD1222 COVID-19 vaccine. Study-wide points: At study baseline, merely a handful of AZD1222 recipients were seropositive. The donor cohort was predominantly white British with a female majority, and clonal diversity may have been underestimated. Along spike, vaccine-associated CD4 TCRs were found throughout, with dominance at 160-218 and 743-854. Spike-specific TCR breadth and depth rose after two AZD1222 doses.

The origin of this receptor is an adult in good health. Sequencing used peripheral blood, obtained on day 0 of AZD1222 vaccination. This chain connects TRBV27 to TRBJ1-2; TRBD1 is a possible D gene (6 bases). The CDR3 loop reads CASSLEGNRVGYGYTF. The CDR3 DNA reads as TGTGCCAGCAGTTTAGAGGGAAACAGGGTTGGTTATGGCTACACCTTC.